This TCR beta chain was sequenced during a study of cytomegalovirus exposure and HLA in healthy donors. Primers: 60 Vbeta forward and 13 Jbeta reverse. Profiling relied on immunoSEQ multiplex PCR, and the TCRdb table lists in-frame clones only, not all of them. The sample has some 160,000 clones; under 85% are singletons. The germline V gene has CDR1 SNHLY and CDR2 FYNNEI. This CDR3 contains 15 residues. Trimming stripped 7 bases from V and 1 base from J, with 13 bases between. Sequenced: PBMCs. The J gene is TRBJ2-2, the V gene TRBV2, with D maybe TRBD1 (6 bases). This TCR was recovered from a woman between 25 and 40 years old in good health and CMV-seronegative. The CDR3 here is CASIWTAENTGELFF. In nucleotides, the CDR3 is TGTGCCAGCATCTGGACAGCCGAGAACACCGGGGAGCTGTTTTTT.